The 20 T cell receptor beta chains in this list originate from one sample, sequenced in a study of long-term antiretroviral therapy in people with HIV. Survey level was the resolution at which the v3.0 immunoSEQ assay ran. Only in-frame clones appear in the TCRdb table, and some are missing; sequencing was by immunoSEQ multiplex PCR. The sample carries under 45,000 clones, approximately 85% recorded once. This specimen consisted of unsorted PBMCs, obtained 3.1 years after starting antiretroviral therapy. Receptors were obtained from a woman aged 45-65 years with HIV.

The V call is TRBV5-1, the J call TRBJ2-1, with 9 bases identical to TRBD2. The CDR3 sequence is 16 residues long. Germline-derived CDR1 and CDR2 are SGHRS and YFSETQ. V shed 0 bases and J 5 bases; nucleotides not matched to a gene: 6. This chain's CDR3 is CASSLVGGGADNEQFF. DNA of the CDR3: TGCGCCAGCAGCTTGGTCGGCGGGGGGGCGGACAATGAGCAGTTCTTC.

This chain's CDR3 is CATSRQGTGELFF. CDR3 nucleotide sequence: TGTGCCACCTCACGCCAGGGCACCGGGGAGCTGTTTTTT. The gene calls are TRBV11-2 and TRBJ2-2, with D possibly matching TRBD1 (5 bases). This CDR3 comprises 13 residues. V lost 10 bases, J lost 4 bases, and 13 bases lay in between. Germline V gives CDR1 SGHAT, CDR2 FQNNGV.

The chain carries TRBV10-3 and TRBJ1-1, with 8 bases that match TRBD1. The V and J ends lost 10 bases and 4 bases, in that order; junction bases with no gene match: 11. Per germline, CDR1 ENHRY and CDR2 SYGVKD. The CDR3 is 14 amino acids. The CDR3 nucleotides are TGTGCCACCTCAGGGGGCGGCGGGGGCACTGAAGCTTTCTTT. Its protein product is CATSGGGGGTEAFF.

This clone was seen a single time. The rearrangement joins TRBV9 to TRBJ2-5, with 8 nucleotides matching TRBD2. This CDR3 comprises 15 residues. Germline CDR1 reads SGDLS; CDR2 reads YYNGEE. Unmatched junction bases numbered 9, after V lost 3 bases and J lost 5 bases. CDR3 bases: TGTGCCAGCAGCGCAGGTAGCGGGGCCGTCGAGACCCAGTACTTC. Translated: CASSAGSGAVETQYF.

This clone occurred a few times. The chain combines TRBV7-9 with TRBJ2-7, with D tentatively TRBD1 (5 bases). The CDR3 sequence is 14 residues long. Trimming left V 8 bases short and J 3 bases short, with 17 bases between. CDR1 is SEHNR and CDR2 is FQNEAQ in the germline V gene (reference sequence). As DNA, the CDR3 is TGTGCCAGCTCCGCGGAGAGACAGAACTACGAGCAGTACTTC. Its protein is CASSAERQNYEQYF.

The rearrangement uses TRBV15 and TRBJ2-5; 7 bases align to TRBD1. The CDR3 consists of 16 residues. V was clipped by 10 bases and J by 5 bases; unmatched bases: 19. Germline V lookup: CDR1 LNHNV, CDR2 YYDKDF (reference sequence). CDR3 DNA: TGTGCCATCCAAAAGGGGACAGCGGATTCAATCGAGACCCAGTACTTC. Its protein is CAIQKGTADSIETQYF.

V and J are TRBV30 and TRBJ2-7; no clear D gene. Germline CDR1 is GTSNPN and CDR2 is SVGIG (reference sequence). The CDR3 extends over 14 amino acids. V was shortened by 1 base and J by 1 base, with 11 bases between the two germline ends. For the CDR3, the DNA is TGTGCCTGGAGTGGATCTTTGGCATCCTACGAGCAGTACTTC. Its protein product is CAWSGSLASYEQYF. Supplemented by reference TRBV30 and TRBJ2-7, the full variable domain reads SQTIHQWPATLVQPVGSPLSLECTVEGTSNPNLYWYRQAAGRGLQLLFYSVGIGQISSEVPQNLSASRPQDRQFILSSKKLLLSDSGFYLCAWSGSLASYEQYFGPGTRLTVT.

The V gene is TRBV27, the J gene TRBJ1-2, with a weak D call TRBD1 (6 bases). CDR1 MNHEY and CDR2 SMNVEV come from the germline V gene (reference sequence). V lost 2 bases and J 0 bases, leaving 16 bases between the germline ends. The CDR3 contains 17 residues. CDR3 amino acids: CASSLVGGARTNYGYTF. CDR3 nucleotide sequence: TGTGCCAGCAGTTTAGTCGGGGGCGCTAGGACTAACTATGGCTACACCTTC.

This chain connects TRBV7-2 to TRBJ2-2; D gene ambiguous. This CDR3 region has 18 residues. With 2 bases removed from V and 0 bases from J, the gap between germline ends came to 16 bases. The germline V gene encodes CDR1 SGHTA and CDR2 FQGNSA. The CDR3 region has the DNA TGTGCCAGCAGCTTACGACACCTTAGGACGGCGAACACCGGGGAGCTGTTTTTT. It translates to CASSLRHLRTANTGELFF.

The chain joins TRBV5-1 to TRBJ2-7; no firm D call. The CDR3 sequence is 16 residues long. Germline lookup yields CDR1 SGHRS and CDR2 YFSETQ. The V end was cut by 0 bases, the J end by 0 bases, with 13 bases between. The CDR3 DNA is TGCGCCAGCAGCTTGGGAGTCGCATCTCACTCCTACGAGCAGTACTTC. Translating it yields CASSLGVASHSYEQYF.

DNA for the CDR3: TGTGCCAGCAGCCCCTTTACTAGCGGGGCTACCTACGAGCAGTACTTC. Translating it yields CASSPFTSGATYEQYF. This chain uses TRBV7-9 with TRBJ2-7; 10 nucleotides agree with TRBD2. With 5 bases clipped from V and 2 bases from J, the junction kept 9 bases outside the gene matches. CDR3 length: 16 residues. Germline loops: CDR1 SEHNR, CDR2 FQNEAQ (reference sequence).

V and J are TRBV30 and TRBJ1-1; 12 bases are shared with TRBD1. Germline CDR1 is GTSNPN and CDR2 is SVGIG (reference sequence). Trimming removed 5 bases from V and 6 bases from J; junction bases left unmatched: 7. The CDR3 runs to 14 residues. The DNA for the CDR3 is TGTGCCTGGGGGACAGGGGGCGCGATGGCTGAAGCTTTCTTT. As protein: CAWGTGGAMAEAFF.

V and J are TRBV2 and TRBJ1-1; 7 bases line up with TRBD1. The germline CDR1 and CDR2 sequences are SNHLY and FYNNEI. Unmatched junction bases numbered 6, after V lost 6 bases and J lost 8 bases. The CDR3 covers 12 residues. The CDR3 is CASSVQGVEAFF. DNA of the CDR3: TGTGCCAGCAGCGTCCAGGGGGTAGAAGCTTTCTTT.

This chain uses TRBV6-6 with TRBJ2-7; 11 nucleotides align to TRBD1. CDR3 size: 13 residues. Germline CDR1 MNHNY, CDR2 SVGAGI (reference sequence). The trim removed 7 bases at V and 7 bases at J, leaving 6 bases unmatched. The CDR3 reads CASTGTGGWEQYF. CDR3 coding DNA: TGTGCCAGCACCGGGACAGGGGGGTGGGAGCAGTACTTC.

J is TRBJ2-5 and V is TRBV4-1, with D uncertain. Germline V gives CDR1 MGHRA, CDR2 YSYEKL. The CDR3 length is 14 residues. V gave up 0 bases and J gave up 4 bases, with 9 bases separating them. The CDR3 loop is CASSQESQPETQYF. The CDR3 DNA sequence: TGCGCCAGCAGCCAAGAATCTCAGCCAGAGACCCAGTACTTC.

This chain links TRBV27 with TRBJ1-1; 10 bases match TRBD1. The trim removed 6 bases at V and 4 bases at J, leaving 11 bases unmatched. CDR1 is MNHEY and CDR2 is SMNVEV in the germline V gene (reference sequence). CDR3 length equals 16 residues. The CDR3 here is CASSFRQGASSTEAFF. The CDR3 DNA follows: TGTGCCAGCAGCTTCCGACAGGGGGCTTCGAGCACTGAAGCTTTCTTT.

This clone was seen only once. The chain recombines TRBV7-6 with TRBJ1-1, with D possibly TRBD1 on 5 matching bases. V was shortened by 4 bases and J by 1 base, with 22 bases between the two germline ends. The CDR3 has 18 residues. Germline CDR1 and CDR2: SGHVS and FNYEAQ. In nucleotides, the CDR3 is TGTGCCAGCAGCTCGGGTTTGATTGAGGGGAACTCGAACACTGAAGCTTTCTTT. Its translation is CASSSGLIEGNSNTEAFF.

The chain is built from TRBV19 and TRBJ1-2; a weak D match, TRBD1 (5 bases). The CDR3 runs to 14 residues. V was clipped by 3 bases and J by 2 bases, with 10 bases between them. Germline-derived CDR1 and CDR2 are LNHDA and SQIVND (reference sequence). The CDR3 DNA is TGTGCCAGTAGTATCGGGGCGGGAAACTATGGCTACACCTTC. Encoded protein: CASSIGAGNYGYTF.

For this clone: A junction boundary mismatches the germline segment, possibly from a read error. V usage is TRBV7-7 and J usage is TRBJ2-5; weak D call: TRBD1 (5 bases). The V gene's germline CDR1 is SSHAT and CDR2 FNYEAQ (reference sequence). The CDR3 extends over 13 amino acids. The chain's CDR3 is CASSRIERGTQYF. CDR3 in DNA: TGTGCTAGCAGCAGAATCGAAAGGGGGACCCAGTACTTC.

The chain has TRBV30 and TRBJ2-7; TRBD1 might be the D (5 bases). Germline CDR1 GTSNPN, CDR2 SVGIG (reference sequence). This CDR3 comprises 11 residues. Between the trimmed V and J ends, which lost 6 bases and 2 bases, there was a span of 8 bases. CDR3 region: CACQGTYEQYF. Written as DNA, the CDR3 is TGTGCCTGTCAGGGAACCTACGAGCAGTACTTC.